This TCR beta chain was profiled in a study of identical twins. A universal primer site was added by template switching, and unique molecular identifiers were carried by the cDNA. TCRdb used MiXCR to reprocess the 5' RACE reads, holding one entry per CDR3 protein. The sample has some 230,000 distinct CDR3 sequences, approximately 7.1% seen once. Germline CDR1 is SGHDT and CDR2 is YYEEEE. This CDR3 region has 15 residues. Trimming removed 2 bases from V and 0 bases from J, with 12 bases in between. This clonotype was seen only a few times. The same data also went into a second study, on T cells expressing NK-cell markers. As reported in that work: In a group of about six donors, dominant NKG2C+ clonotypes represented about 1.0-7.5% of CD8+ T cells.

The gene calls are TRBV5-6 and TRBJ2-7, with a tentative D call TRBD2 (5 bases). The receptor comes from a woman under 30 in good health. Material: CD8+ T cells sorted from blood. CDR3 loop: CASSLRGLSSYEQYF. The CDR3 DNA is TGTGCCAGCAGCTTAAGAGGACTCAGCTCCTACGAGCAGTACTTC.